These T cell receptor beta chains were read from a single sample in a study of cytomegalovirus exposure and HLA in healthy donors. The assay was immunoSEQ multiplex PCR, and TCRdb's table has in-frame clones only and misses some. The table has approximately 110,000 clones, 82% seen once. The specimen sequenced was PBMCs. Receptor source: a woman aged 18 to 35 in good health and CMV-seronegative. Both conserved end residues are part of each CDR3. D genes are given only for firm matches. Rows give clone size only sometimes, using once, few, many, or a class for an expanded clone.

D gene	clone size	V gene	CDR3 length	J gene	CDR3 protein	CDR3 DNA
TRBD1	NA	TRBV25-1	14	TRBJ1-5	CASSTTQGTQPQHF	TGTGCCAGCAGTACGACACAGGGGACTCAGCCCCAGCATTTT
NA	NA	TRBV27	14	TRBJ2-7	CASSSLGGSYEQYF	TGTGCCAGCAGTTCCCTTGGCGGGTCCTACGAGCAGTACTTC
TRBD1	NA	TRBV28	17	TRBJ1-5	CASRFGTGGTYNQPQHF	TGTGCCAGCAGATTTGGGACAGGGGGCACTTACAATCAGCCCCAGCATTTT
NA	NA	TRBV6-5	15	TRBJ1-1	CASSYSASSHTEAFF	TGTGCCAGCAGTTACTCGGCTTCCTCTCACACTGAAGCTTTCTTT
TRBD1	NA	TRBV4-3	14	TRBJ1-1	CASSLRQGSTEAFF	TGCGCCAGCAGCCTCAGACAGGGGAGTACTGAAGCTTTCTTT
TRBD1	NA	TRBV6-1	14	TRBJ1-4	CASRRGQGGEKLFF	TGTGCCAGCAGGAGGGGACAGGGCGGGGAAAAACTGTTTTTT
TRBD2	NA	TRBV6-1	14	TRBJ2-3	CASRAGGGTDTQYF	TGTGCCAGCAGGGCGGGGGGGGGCACAGATACGCAGTATTTT
NA	once	TRBV18	16	TRBJ2-2	CASSPPPPVSTGELFF	TGTGCCAGCTCACCACCCCCCCCCGTCAGCACCGGGGAGCTGTTTTTT
TRBD2	NA	TRBV7-9	15	TRBJ2-3	CASSASGSGADTQYF	TGTGCCAGCAGCGCTAGCGGGAGCGGGGCAGATACGCAGTATTTT
TRBD2	NA	TRBV19	18	TRBJ2-2	CASSTPGTSGKNTGELFF	TGTGCCAGTAGTACTCCCGGGACTAGCGGGAAGAACACCGGGGAGCTGTTTTTT
NA	NA	TRBV7-8	14	TRBJ2-5	CASSLKGDQETQYF	TGTGCCAGCAGCTTAAAGGGGGACCAAGAGACCCAGTACTTC
TRBD2	NA	TRBV6-1	17	TRBJ2-1	CASSVGTSGRRLNEQFF	TGTGCCAGCAGTGTCGGGACTAGCGGGAGGAGGTTAAATGAGCAGTTCTTC
NA	NA	TRBV6-6	14	TRBJ1-2	CASSYVPQGGGYTF	TGTGCCAGCAGTTACGTTCCGCAGGGCGGTGGCTACACCTTC
NA	NA	TRBV28	14	TRBJ1-4	CASIGGQANEKLFF	TGTGCCAGCATCGGAGGCCAGGCTAATGAAAAACTGTTTTTT
TRBD2	few	TRBV7-9	19	TRBJ2-2	CASSPWGLAGAGDTGELFF	TGTGCCAGCAGCCCTTGGGGACTAGCGGGAGCGGGGGACACCGGGGAGCTGTTTTTT
NA	NA	TRBV13	13	TRBJ1-1	CASSLGGRTEAFF	TGTGCCAGCAGCTTAGGGGGGCGGACTGAAGCTTTCTTT
NA	NA	TRBV10-3	21	TRBJ2-2	CAISESDHVGAHTRGTGELFF	TGTGCCATCAGTGAGAGTGATCATGTGGGAGCCCACACGAGAGGGACCGGGGAGCTGTTTTTT
NA	NA	TRBV4-3	15	TRBJ2-5	CASSQEALAWETQYF	TGCGCCAGCAGCCAAGAAGCGCTAGCGTGGGAGACCCAGTACTTC
NA	NA	TRBV20-1	11	TRBJ2-7	CSAAPVYEQYF	TGCAGTGCTGCCCCGGTATACGAGCAGTACTTC
TRBD2	NA	TRBV4-1	17	TRBJ2-3	CASSQLGLAVLTDTQYF	TGCGCCAGCAGCCAATTAGGGCTAGCGGTCCTCACAGATACGCAGTATTTT
NA	NA	TRBV4-2	15	TRBJ2-2	CASSQEAQGTGELFF	TGTGCCAGCAGCCAAGAGGCACAGGGCACCGGGGAGCTGTTTTTT
NA	few	TRBV30	14	TRBJ1-3	CAWSRQTTGNTIYF	TGTGCCTGGAGCCGACAGACGACTGGAAACACCATATATTTT
TRBD2	NA	TRBV10-3	12	TRBJ2-5	CASGLAKETQYF	TGTGCCAGTGGACTAGCGAAAGAGACCCAGTACTTC
NA	NA	TRBV10-1	13	TRBJ2-2	CASSRDRTGELFF	TGCGCCAGCAGCCGGGATCGCACCGGGGAGCTGTTTTTT
NA	NA	TRBV7-2	15	TRBJ1-1	CASRHIPPQSTEAFF	TGTGCCAGCAGGCATATACCTCCCCAGTCCACTGAAGCTTTCTTT
TRBD1	few	TRBV4-2	16	TRBJ1-1	CASSQEGTGWNTEAFF	TGTGCCAGCAGCCAAGAGGGGACAGGATGGAACACTGAAGCTTTCTTT
NA	few	TRBV6-5	15	TRBJ1-1	CASSTPGGSGTEAFF	TGTGCCAGCAGCACCCCCGGGGGGAGCGGAACTGAAGCTTTCTTT
NA	once	TRBV19	16	TRBJ1-1	CASSIRRPDGNTEAFF	TGTGCCAGTAGTATAAGGAGACCCGACGGAAACACTGAAGCTTTCTTT
TRBD1	NA	TRBV2	17	TRBJ1-2	CASRITGADIASYGYTF	TGTGCCAGCAGGATCACAGGGGCCGATATCGCTAGCTATGGCTACACCTTC
TRBD1	once	TRBV7-6	20	TRBJ2-6	CASSLIGGTGSFPGANVLTF	TGTGCCAGCAGCTTAATAGGAGGGACAGGGAGTTTCCCTGGGGCCAACGTCCTGACTTTC
TRBD2	NA	TRBV27	14	TRBJ2-4	CASSLRGVLNIQYF	TGTGCCAGCAGTCTCCGGGGGGTCCTAAACATTCAGTACTTC
TRBD1	few	TRBV27	15	TRBJ1-5	CASSLTGVSNQPQHF	TGTGCCAGCAGTTTGACAGGGGTTAGCAATCAGCCCCAGCATTTT
TRBD1	NA	TRBV5-1	14	TRBJ1-2	CASSLDGTGTGYTF	TGCGCCAGCAGCTTGGACGGGACAGGGACCGGCTACACCTTC
TRBD2	NA	TRBV28	15	TRBJ2-1	CASSLASGAYNEQFF	TGTGCCAGCAGCCTGGCTAGCGGGGCCTACAATGAGCAGTTCTTC
NA	NA	TRBV4-2	15	TRBJ2-2	CASSPASGNTGELFF	TGTGCCAGCAGTCCTGCGTCAGGGAACACCGGGGAGCTGTTTTTT
TRBD2	few	TRBV4-1	15	TRBJ2-5	CASSRKGLAQETQYF	TGCGCCAGCAGCCGAAAGGGACTAGCTCAAGAGACCCAGTACTTC
TRBD1	NA	TRBV7-8	20	TRBJ2-7	CASSLALLTGGSSRSYEQYF	TGTGCCAGCAGCTTAGCTCTTCTTACAGGGGGCTCCTCGAGGTCCTACGAGCAGTACTTC
TRBD2	NA	TRBV6-1	20	TRBJ2-7	CASSATVGLAGVKSSYEQYF	TGTGCCAGCAGTGCAACCGTGGGACTAGCGGGAGTGAAGAGCTCCTACGAGCAGTACTTC
TRBD1	NA	TRBV28	12	TRBJ1-1	CASSLLDRGAFF	TGTGCCAGCAGCCTTCTCGACAGGGGAGCTTTCTTT
NA	few	TRBV7-9	17	TRBJ2-3	CASSLASGDGHTDTQYF	TGTGCCAGCAGCTTAGCGTCCGGGGATGGGCACACAGATACGCAGTATTTT
TRBD1	NA	TRBV2	14	TRBJ1-2	CASTRQGTNYGYTF	TGTGCCAGTACCCGACAGGGAACTAACTATGGCTACACCTTC
NA	NA	TRBV28	14	TRBJ1-2	CASSPEGYNYGYTF	TGTGCCAGCAGTCCCGAGGGTTATAACTATGGCTACACCTTC
TRBD2	NA	TRBV6-1	16	TRBJ2-7	CASSEGGLVSPYEQYF	TGTGCCAGCAGTGAAGGTGGACTAGTTAGTCCCTACGAGCAGTACTTC
NA	once	TRBV18	17	TRBJ2-1	CASSPYSGQMAYNEQFF	TGTGCCAGCTCACCGTATTCAGGGCAAATGGCCTACAATGAGCAGTTCTTC
NA	NA	TRBV7-2	14	TRBJ1-1	CASSPRGLNTEAFF	TGTGCCAGCAGCCCGAGAGGGCTGAACACTGAAGCTTTCTTT
NA	NA	TRBV19	19	TRBJ2-5	CASSKVAPQRRYIQETQYF	TGTGCCAGTAGTAAGGTGGCTCCACAGCGGCGTTATATTCAAGAGACCCAGTACTTC
NA	NA	TRBV27	14	TRBJ1-1	CASSLFRGRTEAFF	TGTGCCAGCAGTTTGTTTAGGGGTCGGACTGAAGCTTTCTTT
NA	NA	TRBV11-2	16	TRBJ1-4	CASTQMGSRGGEKLFF	TGTGCCAGCACCCAGATGGGGAGTAGGGGGGGTGAAAAACTGTTTTTT
TRBD1	NA	TRBV5-1	14	TRBJ1-1	CASSYYRGNTEAFF	TGCGCCAGCAGCTACTACAGGGGGAACACTGAAGCTTTCTTT
NA	NA	TRBV5-1	14	TRBJ1-1	CAGSTYRDNTEAFF	TGCGCCGGCAGCACCTACAGGGATAACACTGAAGCTTTCTTT
TRBD1	NA	TRBV5-6	14	TRBJ1-4	CASSTTGDNEKLFF	TGTGCCAGCAGCACCACAGGGGATAATGAAAAACTGTTTTTT
TRBD2	NA	TRBV7-2	14	TRBJ2-3	CASSLNAGVYTQYF	TGTGCCAGCAGCTTAAATGCGGGGGTGTACACGCAGTATTTT
TRBD1	NA	TRBV6-1	16	TRBJ2-3	CASSDIRGLSTDTQYF	TGTGCCAGCAGTGATATTAGGGGGCTTAGCACAGATACGCAGTATTTT
TRBD2	NA	TRBV2	14	TRBJ2-5	CASLEGGYRETQYF	TGTGCCAGTCTCGAGGGAGGGTACCGGGAGACCCAGTACTTC
NA	NA	TRBV7-9	14	TRBJ1-2	CASSKGREDMGYTF	TGTGCCAGCAGCAAAGGACGGGAGGATATGGGCTACACCTTC